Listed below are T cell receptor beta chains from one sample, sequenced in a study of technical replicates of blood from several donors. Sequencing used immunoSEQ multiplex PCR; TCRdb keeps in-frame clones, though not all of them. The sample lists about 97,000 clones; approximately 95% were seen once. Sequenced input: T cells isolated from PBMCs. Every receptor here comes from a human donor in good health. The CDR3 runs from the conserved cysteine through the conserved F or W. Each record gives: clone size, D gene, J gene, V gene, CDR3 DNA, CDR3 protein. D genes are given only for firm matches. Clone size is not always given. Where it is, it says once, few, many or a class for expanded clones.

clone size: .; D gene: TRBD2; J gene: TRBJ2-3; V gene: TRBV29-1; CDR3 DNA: TGCAGCGCTATACTAGCGGGGGGTAGCACAGATACGCAGTATTTT; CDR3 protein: CSAILAGGSTDTQYF
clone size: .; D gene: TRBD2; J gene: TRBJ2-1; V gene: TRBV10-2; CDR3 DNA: TGCGCCAGCACGAGGGAGGGCCGGAATGAGCAGTTCTTC; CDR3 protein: CASTREGRNEQFF
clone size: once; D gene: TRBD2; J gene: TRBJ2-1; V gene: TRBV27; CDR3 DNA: TGTGCCAGCAGCCTCGGACTAGCGGGAGGGCCCCAGTTCTTC; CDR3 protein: CASSLGLAGGPQFF
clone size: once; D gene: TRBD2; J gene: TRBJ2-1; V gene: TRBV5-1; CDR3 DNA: TGCGCCAGCAGCTATCACGGGGTAGCGGGAGTAAATGAGCAGTTCTTC; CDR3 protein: CASSYHGVAGVNEQFF
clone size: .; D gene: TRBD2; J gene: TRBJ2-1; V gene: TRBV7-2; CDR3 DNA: TGTGCCAGCAGCTTAGAGACTAGCGGATACAATGAGCAGTTCTTC; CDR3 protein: CASSLETSGYNEQFF
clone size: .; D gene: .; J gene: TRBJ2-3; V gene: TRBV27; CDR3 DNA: TGTGCCAGCACCTCTAGCACAGATACGCAGTATTTT; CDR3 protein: CASTSSTDTQYF
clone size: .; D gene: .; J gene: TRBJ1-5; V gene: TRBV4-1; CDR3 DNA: TGCGCCAGCAGCCAAGCGGACAGAGACAATCAGCCCCAGCATTTT; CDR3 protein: CASSQADRDNQPQHF
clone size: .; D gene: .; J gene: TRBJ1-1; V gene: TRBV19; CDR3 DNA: TGTGCCAGTACCTACGCCCGGTTTTCGAACACTGAAGCTTTCTTT; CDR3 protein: CASTYARFSNTEAFF
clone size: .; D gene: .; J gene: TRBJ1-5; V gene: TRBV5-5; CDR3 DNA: TGTGCCAGCAGCTTCACGCCAACGGGGGGAGATGGCAATCAGCCCCAGCATTTT; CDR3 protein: CASSFTPTGGDGNQPQHF
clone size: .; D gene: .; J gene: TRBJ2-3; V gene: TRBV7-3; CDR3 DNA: TGTGCCAGCAGCTTAACCGTAGGACTATATACAGATACGCAGTATTTT; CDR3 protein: CASSLTVGLYTDTQYF
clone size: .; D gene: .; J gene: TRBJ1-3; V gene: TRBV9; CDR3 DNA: TGTGCCAGCAGCGTGCAGGTTTCTGGAAACACCATATATTTT; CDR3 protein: CASSVQVSGNTIYF
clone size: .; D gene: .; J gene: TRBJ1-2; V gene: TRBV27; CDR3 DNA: TGTGCCAGCAGTCCTCTGACAGGTTATAACTATGGCTACACCTTC; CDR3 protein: CASSPLTGYNYGYTF
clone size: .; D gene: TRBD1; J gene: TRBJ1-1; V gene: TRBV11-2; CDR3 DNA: TGTGCCAGCAGCCTAACAGGGGGGATGAACACTGAAGCTTTCTTT; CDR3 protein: CASSLTGGMNTEAFF
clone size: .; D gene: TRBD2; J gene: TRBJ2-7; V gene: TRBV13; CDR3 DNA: TGTGCCAGCAGGTTAGCGGGAGGGCGCTACGAGCAGTACTTC; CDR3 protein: CASRLAGGRYEQYF
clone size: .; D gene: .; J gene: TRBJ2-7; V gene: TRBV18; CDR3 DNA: TGTGCCAGCTCTCCCAGACAGGTTATCTCCTACGAGCAGTACTTC; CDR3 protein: CASSPRQVISYEQYF
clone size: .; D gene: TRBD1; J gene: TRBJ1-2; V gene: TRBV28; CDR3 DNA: TGTGCCAGCAGCGCCACAGGGGGCAACTATGGCTACACCTTC; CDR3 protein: CASSATGGNYGYTF
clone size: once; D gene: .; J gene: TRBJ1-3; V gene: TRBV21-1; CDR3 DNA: TGTGCCAGCAGCAAAGCCCCCTCGACAGGGGCTAATGGAAACACCATATATTTT; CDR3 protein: CASSKAPSTGANGNTIYF
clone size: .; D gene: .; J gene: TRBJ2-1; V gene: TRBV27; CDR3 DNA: TGTGCCAGCAGGAGGTCCCATTTGTACAATGAGCAGTTCTTC; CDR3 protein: CASRRSHLYNEQFF
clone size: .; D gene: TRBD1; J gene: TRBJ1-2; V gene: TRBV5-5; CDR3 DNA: TGTGCCAGCAGCATTACACGAGACAGGGGAAAGGATGGCTACACCTTC; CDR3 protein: CASSITRDRGKDGYTF
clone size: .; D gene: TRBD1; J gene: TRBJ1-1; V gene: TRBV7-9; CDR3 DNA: TGTGCCAGCAGCGAACAGGGGGTCACTGAAGCTTTCTTT; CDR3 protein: CASSEQGVTEAFF
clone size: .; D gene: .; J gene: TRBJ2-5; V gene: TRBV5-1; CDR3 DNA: TGCGCCAGCAGCTTGACGGGACTTACCCAAGAGACCCAGTACTTC; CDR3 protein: CASSLTGLTQETQYF
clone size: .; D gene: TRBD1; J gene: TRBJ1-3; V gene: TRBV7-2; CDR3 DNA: TGTGCCACTTGGGACAGTGGAAACACCATATATTTT; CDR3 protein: CATWDSGNTIYF
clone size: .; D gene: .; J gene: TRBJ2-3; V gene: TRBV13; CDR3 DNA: TGTGCCAGCAGCTTAGATGGGCCAGCCACAGATACGCAGTATTTT; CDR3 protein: CASSLDGPATDTQYF
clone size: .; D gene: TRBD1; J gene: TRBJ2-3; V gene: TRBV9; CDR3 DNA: TGTGCCAGCAGCGTAGTTGGACAGGCAGATACGCAGTATTTT; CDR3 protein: CASSVVGQADTQYF
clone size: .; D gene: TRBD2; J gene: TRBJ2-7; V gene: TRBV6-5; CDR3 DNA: TGTGCCAGCAGTTACAGGGACTACCCCTCTTACGAGCAGTACTTC; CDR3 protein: CASSYRDYPSYEQYF
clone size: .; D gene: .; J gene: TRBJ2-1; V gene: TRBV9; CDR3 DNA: TGTGCCAGCAGCGTTCTATCTCTGGCGGGGAACAACAATGAGCAGTTCTTC; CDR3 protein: CASSVLSLAGNNNEQFF
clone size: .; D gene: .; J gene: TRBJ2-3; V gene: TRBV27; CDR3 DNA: TGTGCCAGCAGTGAATCAACCCCGGGAGGCACAGATACGCAGTATTTT; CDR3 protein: CASSESTPGGTDTQYF